This T cell receptor (beta chain) was found in a study of T cell changes during pregnancy in multiple sclerosis. The CDR3 has 16 residues. Trimming cost V 6 bases and J 7 bases; bases outside gene matches: 13. The germline CDR1 and CDR2 sequences are MRHNA and SNTAGT. TCRdb's copy holds only in-frame clones and misses some; the assay was immunoSEQ multiplex PCR. The sample includes around 51,000 clones, 94% of them seen just once. Sequences were derived from CD4+ T cells from peripheral blood mononuclear cells, sampled in the second trimester of pregnancy. This chain connects TRBV6-4 to TRBJ2-1, with TRBD2 matching over 9 bases. This TCR was recovered from a female donor with multiple sclerosis, enrolled in a pregnancy study. CDR3 sequence: CASRAGLARSNNEQFF. CDR3 coding DNA: TGTGCCAGCAGGGCCGGACTAGCGCGTAGTAATAATGAGCAGTTCTTC.